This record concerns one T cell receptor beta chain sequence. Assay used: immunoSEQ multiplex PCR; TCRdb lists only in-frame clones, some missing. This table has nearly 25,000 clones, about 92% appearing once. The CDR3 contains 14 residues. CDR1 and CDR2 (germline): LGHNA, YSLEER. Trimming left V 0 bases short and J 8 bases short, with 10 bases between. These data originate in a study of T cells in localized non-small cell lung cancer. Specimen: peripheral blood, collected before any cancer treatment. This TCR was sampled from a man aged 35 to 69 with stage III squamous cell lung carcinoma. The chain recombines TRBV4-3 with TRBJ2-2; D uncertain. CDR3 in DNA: TGCGCCAGCAGCCAAGATGACTCCCGGGGGGAGCTGTTTTTT. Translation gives CASSQDDSRGELFF.